Listed here are 5 T cell receptor beta chains from one sample, sequenced in a study of T cells expressing NK-cell markers (dated by TCRdb to the early 2020s). Libraries were prepared through 5' RACE. The data were produced on an Illumina HiSeq 2000. TCRdb reprocessed the reads, so every CDR3 protein sequence counts as one entry and DNA is not shown. The sample table includes more than 120,000 distinct CDR3 sequences. The top ten clonotypes cover 9.5% to 15% of the sample. Material for sequencing was blood T cells: a sorted CD56 or NKG2C T cell subset, CD4+ or CD8+ T cells, or bulk PBMC T cells (not recorded which). These receptors were obtained from a man between 18 and 35 years old in good health. Donor details come from another sample of the same person, matched by shared clones.

The rearrangement links TRBV14 to TRBJ2-7. The CDR3 contains 13 residues. Germline-derived CDR1 and CDR2 are SGHDN and FVKESK. The CDR3 sequence: CASSQAVRYEQYF.

V is TRBV28 and J is TRBJ2-3; checking the TCRdb D call of TRBD1 is not possible without DNA. Germline V gene sequence: CDR1 MDHEN, CDR2 SYDVKM. This CDR3 is built from 14 residues. The CDR3 sequence is CASSFGTSTDTQYF.

The J gene is TRBJ2-7, the V gene TRBV6-5; TCRdb returns TRBD2, unconfirmable since there is no DNA. CDR1 and CDR2 from the germline V gene are MNHEY and SVGAGI. The CDR3 consists of 18 residues. This CDR3 is CASSYSPPGTPDPGEQYF.

The V call is TRBV7-8, the J call TRBJ2-2; TCRdb returns TRBD2, unconfirmable since there is no DNA. The CDR3 loop spans 17 amino acids. CDR1 is SGHVS, CDR2 FQNEAQ, per germline. The CDR3 loop is CASSLALEGVGTGELFF.

CDR3: CASSPFGGITDTQYF. The rearrangement uses TRBV14 and TRBJ2-3. Germline values: CDR1 SGHDN, CDR2 FVKESK. The CDR3 covers 15 residues.